Below, 19 T cell receptor beta chains from the same sample are listed, as sequenced in a study of T cell responses to AZD1222 COVID-19 vaccine. Data came from immunoSEQ multiplex PCR; TCRdb stores just in-frame clones and leaves some out. The table shows tens of thousands of clones, with 70% to 90% occurring only once. The specimen comprised peripheral blood, sampled on day 0 of AZD1222 vaccination. Source of these receptors: an adult in good health.

The genes are TRBV19 and TRBJ2-4, with 7 bases identical to TRBD1. This CDR3 spans 13 amino acids. The V segment lost 10 bases and the J segment 1 base; nucleotides outside the gene matches: 4. Germline-derived CDR1 and CDR2 are LNHDA and SQIVND (reference sequence). The DNA for the CDR3 is TGTGCCACTCAGGACAGGGCCAAAAACATTCAGTACTTC. Its translation: CATQDRAKNIQYF.

This rearrangement joins TRBV5-1 to TRBJ2-1; 9 positions match TRBD2. J gave up 1 base and V 1 base, and 12 bases lay outside the gene matches. Germline CDR1 SGHRS, CDR2 YFSETQ. The CDR3 runs to 19 residues. The chain's CDR3 is CASSLPPSGVIRSYNEQFF. Written as DNA, the CDR3 is TGCGCCAGCAGCTTGCCTCCTAGCGGGGTAATAAGGTCCTACAATGAGCAGTTCTTC.

This clone was seen once. The rearrangement links TRBV7-3 to TRBJ1-3; D is unclear. The V gene's germline CDR1 is SGHTA and CDR2 FQGTGA. Trimming removed 5 bases from V and 4 bases from J, with 9 bases in between. The CDR3 loop spans 13 amino acids. The DNA for the CDR3 is TGTGCCAGCAGCCCGGCACAGGGAAACACCATATATTTT. Its protein product is CASSPAQGNTIYF.

V usage is TRBV27 and J usage is TRBJ2-3; 10 nucleotides match TRBD2. The CDR3 totals 15 residues. Unmatched junction bases numbered 9, after V lost 8 bases and J lost 4 bases. CDR1 is MNHEY, CDR2 SMNVEV, per germline (reference sequence). The CDR3 is CASHEQRGGSDTQYF. As DNA, the CDR3 is TGTGCCAGCCACGAGCAGCGGGGGGGTTCAGATACGCAGTATTTT.

This clone was seen only a few times. The chain links TRBV27 to TRBJ1-2, with 10 bases aligning to TRBD1. V lost 5 bases to trimming and J lost 6 bases; unmatched junction nucleotides: 9. Germline CDR1 is MNHEY and CDR2 is SMNVEV (reference sequence). The CDR3 consists of 15 residues. The CDR3, as DNA: TGTGCCAGCAGTATCAGAACCGGGACAGGGGATGGCTACACCTTC. As protein: CASSIRTGTGDGYTF.

CDR3 in DNA: TGTGCCAGTAGACTAGGTTATACGCAGTATTTT. It encodes CASRLGYTQYF. The chain employs TRBV19 and TRBJ2-3, with D tentatively TRBD2 (5 bases). The germline V and J ends were trimmed by 6 bases and 7 bases, with 8 bases remaining between them. CDR1 and CDR2 from the germline V gene are LNHDA and SQIVND (reference sequence). The CDR3 consists of 11 residues.

The rearrangement links TRBV7-9 to TRBJ1-4, with 7 bases that match TRBD1. Germline V gene sequence: CDR1 SEHNR, CDR2 FQNEAQ (reference sequence). The CDR3 contains 17 residues. V lost 5 bases, J lost 1 base, and 10 bases stayed unmatched. CDR3 DNA sequence: TGTGCCAGCAGCGGGGCGGAGGGGGCAGGAACTAATGAAAAACTGTTTTTT. Protein sequence: CASSGAEGAGTNEKLFF.

J is TRBJ2-5 and V is TRBV7-3; D is possibly TRBD1 (7 bases). Germline V gene data show CDR1 as SGHTA and CDR2 as FQGTGA. The germline V and J ends were trimmed by 5 bases and 5 bases, with 12 bases remaining between them. This CDR3 is 13 amino acids long. The CDR3 region has the DNA TGTGCCAGCAGCCCAGGGGGGTCCGAGACCCAGTACTTC. It yields the protein CASSPGGSETQYF.

This clone was detected a few times. The chain employs TRBV4-3 and TRBJ2-5; D gene ambiguous. Germline assignment: CDR1 LGHNA and CDR2 YSLEER. CDR3 length equals 17 residues. The V gene lost 0 bases and the J gene lost 0 bases, with 14 bases spanning the gap. The chain's CDR3 is CASSQDFDRSYQETQYF. For the CDR3, the DNA is TGCGCCAGCAGCCAAGATTTTGACCGATCGTACCAAGAGACCCAGTACTTC.

This chain uses TRBV2 with TRBJ2-1, with a possible D match to TRBD2 (7 bases). Trimming stripped 7 bases from V and 9 bases from J, with 19 bases between. The CDR3 sequence is 14 residues long. Germline CDR1 SNHLY, CDR2 FYNNEI. CDR3 region: CASIRGAESPEQFF. In nucleotides, the CDR3 is TGTGCCAGCATTCGGGGGGCTGAATCTCCTGAGCAGTTCTTC.

The V and J genes are TRBV18 and TRBJ1-1, with D possibly being TRBD1 (5 bases). The CDR3 covers 13 residues. CDR1 is KGHSH and CDR2 is LQKENI in the germline V gene. V was trimmed by 3 bases and J by 2 bases, leaving 7 bases between them. DNA for the CDR3: TGTGCCAGCTCACCTGGACAAAACACTGAAGCTTTCTTT. It codes for CASSPGQNTEAFF.

The chain joins TRBV4-1 to TRBJ2-7; 8 nucleotides line up with TRBD2. The trim removed 0 bases at V and 5 bases at J, leaving 9 bases unmatched. Germline lookup yields CDR1 MGHRA and CDR2 YSYEKL. This CDR3 is built from 16 residues. The CDR3 DNA reads TGCGCCAGCAGCCAAGAACGTGCGGGGGGCCCCCACGAGCAGTACTTC. Its translation is CASSQERAGGPHEQYF.

The chain has TRBV19 and TRBJ2-2, with D perhaps matching TRBD1 (5 bases). The germline V gene encodes CDR1 LNHDA and CDR2 SQIVND (reference sequence). The CDR3 has 13 residues. V shed 7 bases and J shed 3 bases, with 9 bases lying between them. The CDR3 DNA reads as TGTGCCAGTACCCTACAGGACACCGGGGAGCTGTTTTTT. Its protein product is CASTLQDTGELFF. The whole variable domain, filled in from reference TRBV19 and TRBJ2-2, reads DGGITQSPKYLFRKEGQNVTLSCEQNLNHDAMYWYRQDPGQGLRLIYYSQIVNDFQKGDIAEGYSVSREKKESFPLTVTSAQKNPTAFYLCASTLQDTGELFFGEGSRLTVL.

The V call is TRBV5-5, the J call TRBJ1-5, with 7 bases identical to TRBD1. Trimming removed 3 bases from V and 3 bases from J; junction bases left unmatched: 9. CDR3 length equals 16 residues. Per germline, CDR1 SGHKS and CDR2 YYEKEE (reference sequence). The CDR3 is CASSSTQGVINQPQHF. The DNA of the CDR3 is TGTGCCAGCAGCTCAACGCAGGGGGTCATCAATCAGCCCCAGCATTTT.

This chain uses TRBV6-2 or TRBV6-3 with TRBJ1-2; D might be TRBD1 (5 bases). There are 15 residues in the CDR3. V was shortened by 5 bases and J by 6 bases, with 19 bases between the two germline ends. Germline V gene sequence: CDR1 MNHEY, CDR2 SVGEGT. CDR3 protein: CASSQTPTARDGYTF. CDR3 in DNA: TGTGCCAGCAGTCAAACCCCGACAGCCCGAGATGGCTACACCTTC.

The rearrangement joins TRBV18 to TRBJ2-4, with no clear D. This CDR3 has 14 residues. The ends were cut back, 0 bases at V and 2 bases at J, with 5 bases in the middle. CDR1 is KGHSH and CDR2 is LQKENI in the germline V gene. The CDR3 nucleotides are TGTGCCAGCTCACCACCTTTGACCAAAAACATTCAGTACTTC. This sequence encodes CASSPPLTKNIQYF.

This rearrangement joins TRBV28 to TRBJ2-7; D perhaps matches TRBD1 (5 bases). Germline loops: CDR1 MDHEN, CDR2 SYDVKM. Deletions cut 3 bases from V and 6 bases from J, with 9 bases between. The CDR3 is 12 residues long. CDR3 loop: CASSFQGGEQYF. The CDR3 DNA reads as TGTGCCAGCAGTTTTCAGGGTGGCGAGCAGTACTTC.

V gene TRBV5-4 combines with J gene TRBJ2-5, with a tentative D call TRBD1 (6 bases). The germline V and J ends were trimmed by 5 bases and 3 bases, with 14 bases remaining between them. Germline assignment: CDR1 SGHNT and CDR2 YYREEE (reference sequence). The CDR3 has 14 amino acids. The CDR3 nucleotides read TGTGCCAGCAGGGAACAGGGTGGGGAAGAGACCCAGTACTTC. It codes for CASREQGGEETQYF.

This rearrangement joins TRBV7-2 to TRBJ1-3; TRBD1 is a possible D gene (5 bases). The CDR3 spans 14 residues. The V gene lost 5 bases and the J gene lost 11 bases, with 19 bases spanning the gap. Germline V CDR1 and CDR2: SGHTA, FQGNSA. The CDR3 here is CASSQGRSESPIYF. As DNA, the CDR3 is TGTGCCAGCAGCCAGGGACGGTCTGAAAGTCCCATATATTTT. The whole variable domain, filled in from reference TRBV7-2 and TRBJ1-3, reads GAGVSQSPSNKVTEKGKDVELRCDPISGHTALYWYRQSLGQGLEFLIYFQGNSAPDKSGLPSDRFSAERTGGSVSTLTIQRTQQEDSAVYLCASSQGRSESPIYFGEGSWLTVV.